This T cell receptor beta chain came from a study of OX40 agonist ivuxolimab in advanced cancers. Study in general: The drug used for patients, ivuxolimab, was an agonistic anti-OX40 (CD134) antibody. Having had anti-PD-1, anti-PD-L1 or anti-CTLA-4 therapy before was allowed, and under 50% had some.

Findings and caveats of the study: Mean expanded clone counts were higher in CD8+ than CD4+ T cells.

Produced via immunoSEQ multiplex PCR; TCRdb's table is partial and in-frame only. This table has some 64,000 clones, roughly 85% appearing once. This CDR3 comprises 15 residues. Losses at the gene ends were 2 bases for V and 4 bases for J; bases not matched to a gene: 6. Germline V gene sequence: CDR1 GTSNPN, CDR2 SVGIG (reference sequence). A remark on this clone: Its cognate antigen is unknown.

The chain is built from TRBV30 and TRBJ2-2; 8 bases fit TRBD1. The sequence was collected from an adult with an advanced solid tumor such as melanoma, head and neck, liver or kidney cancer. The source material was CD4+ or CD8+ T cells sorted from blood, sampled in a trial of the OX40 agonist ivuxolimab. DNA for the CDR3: TGTGCCTGGAGTAGTGGACAGGGTAGCACCGGGGAGCTGTTTTTT. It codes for CAWSSGQGSTGELFF.